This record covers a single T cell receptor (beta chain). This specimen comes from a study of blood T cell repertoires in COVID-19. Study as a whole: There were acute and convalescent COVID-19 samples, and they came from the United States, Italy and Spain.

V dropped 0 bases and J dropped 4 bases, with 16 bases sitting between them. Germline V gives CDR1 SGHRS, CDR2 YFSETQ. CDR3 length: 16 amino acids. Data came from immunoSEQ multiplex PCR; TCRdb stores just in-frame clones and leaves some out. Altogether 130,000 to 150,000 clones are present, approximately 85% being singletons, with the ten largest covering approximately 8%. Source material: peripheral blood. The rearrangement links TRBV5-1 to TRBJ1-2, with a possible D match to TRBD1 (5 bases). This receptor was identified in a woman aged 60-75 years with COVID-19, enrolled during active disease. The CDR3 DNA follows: TGCGCCAGCAGCTTGGGACAGTTCACCGACTTCTATGGCTACACCTTC. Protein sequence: CASSLGQFTDFYGYTF.